This T cell receptor (delta chain) emerged from a study of intestinal T cells in coeliac disease. The study's findings and limits: Age differed significantly between coeliac patients and controls. Using TRD kmers, classification was 22 of 22 correct; leave-one-out accuracy reportedly around 91%. Each sample likely lost a proportion of TCR sequences from degraded FFPE DNA.

In its sample, this clone is large. Its target is unknown. Just one base apart from a much larger clone, this may be a read error. Using about 150 ng of biopsy DNA, TRD was amplified in bulk with BIOMED-2 primers. TCRdb repeated clone calling on the multiplex PCR reads with CATT. The table lists roughly 510 delta-chain clones, 50% to 60% of them singletons. About 11 formalin-fixed paraffin-embedded scrolls, each 5 µm thick, supplied each case's genomic DNA. Surplus diagnostic duodenal biopsies, formalin-fixed and paraffin-embedded, were fully anonymised and used. The germline V gene encodes CDR1 TSWWSYY and CDR2 QGS. V was shortened by 3 bases and J by 4 bases, with 33 bases between the two germline ends. This CDR3 has 21 amino acids.

The rearrangement links TRDV1 to TRDJ1; a weak D match, TRDD2 (5 bases). No J gene is reported in TCRdb; it was inferred here by comparing the DNA with germline. Specimen: a duodenal biopsy. The TCR was taken from a human donor with celiac disease. The DNA of the CDR3 is TGTGCTCTTGGGGACCTACTTAGAGGGACTCCGCCGAAGAGGGGCATCGATAAACTCATCTTT. This translates into CALGDLLRGTPPKRGIDKLIF.